This T cell receptor beta chain was found in a study of chronic HIV infection and antiretroviral therapy. MiXCR was run by TCRdb on the 5' RACE reads, yielding one entry per CDR3 protein. The table lists more than 25,000 distinct CDR3 sequences, more than 7.5% of them singletons, with about 2.5% in the top ten. This clonotype appeared a few times. V was trimmed by 10 bases and J by 2 bases, leaving 12 bases between them. From germline, CDR1 is MNHEY and CDR2 SVGAGI. The CDR3 has 13 amino acids. The chain combines TRBV6-5 with TRBJ1-5, with D uncertain. The sample consisted of peripheral blood. The receptor was isolated from an adult who had HIV and had not received antiretroviral therapy, or was an uninfected healthy control (not recorded which). The CDR3: CAKFFYRNQPQHF. DNA for the CDR3: TGTGCCAAATTCTTTTATCGCAATCAGCCCCAGCATTTT.